What follows describes a single T cell receptor (beta chain). Antigen unknown. This CDR3 contains 14 residues. Germline V lookup: CDR1 MGHDK, CDR2 SYGVNS. Trimming pared 6 bases from V and 7 bases from J, leaving 13 bases between. This sample is part of a study of shared clonotypes between healthy human individuals. Study outcomes and limitations: Few donors limited the genetic and exposure-history diversity represented.

Original analysis: In the immunoSEQ data, sequences were junction-only and lacked quality scores, so filtering differed. The table came from immunoSEQ multiplex PCR; TCRdb's copy has only in-frame clones and leaves some out. D and trimming were read from the DNA, whereas the V and J calls and clone size are those reported in that table. Altogether about 1 million clones are present, more than 60% being singletons, with the ten largest covering around 1.5%. The sequence was obtained from a man younger than 35 in good health. The chain combines TRBV25-1 with TRBJ1-6; tentatively, D is TRBD1 (5 bases). Input material: memory CD4+ T cells sorted from blood. This sample's subset: CD45RA-negative fraction. The CDR3 is CASSPRGGNSPLHF. In nucleotides, the CDR3 is TGTGCCAGCAGCCCGAGGGGAGGGAATTCACCCCTCCACTTT.